The 14 T cell receptor beta chains reported below all come from one sample, sequenced in a study of T cell responses to AZD1222 COVID-19 vaccine. Assay: immunoSEQ multiplex PCR; the TCRdb copy retains only in-frame clones and omits some. The profile shows more than 70,000 clones, approximately 90% of them singletons. The specimen was peripheral blood, collected on day 0 of AZD1222 vaccination. Source of these receptors: an adult in good health.

This chain uses TRBV19 with TRBJ2-2; TRBD2 matches 8 bases. Germline V gene sequence: CDR1 LNHDA, CDR2 SQIVND (reference sequence). This CDR3 comprises 12 residues. This chain's CDR3 is CAAGANTGELFF. CDR3 bases: TGTGCAGCGGGAGCCAACACCGGGGAGCTGTTTTTT.

The J gene is TRBJ2-3, the V gene TRBV5-4, with 8 positions matching TRBD2. Germline V gene lookup returns CDR1 SGHNT and CDR2 YYREEE (reference sequence). V lost 4 bases to trimming and J lost 7 bases; unmatched junction nucleotides: 8. CDR3 size: 14 residues. This CDR3 is CASSPGTREYTQYF. The CDR3 DNA reads as TGTGCCAGCAGCCCCGGGACTAGGGAGTATACGCAGTATTTT.

The rearrangement joins TRBV9 to TRBJ2-1, with TRBD2 as a possible D gene (6 bases). Trimming took 3 bases from V and 4 from J, leaving 14 bases between them. The CDR3 totals 15 residues. The germline CDR1 and CDR2 sequences are SGDLS and YYNGEE. Here the CDR3 DNA reads TGTGCCAGCAGCGGCCGGGGGTCGATTTACAATGAGCAGTTCTTC. Amino acids: CASSGRGSIYNEQFF.

This chain links TRBV18 with TRBJ1-1; D is perhaps TRBD1 (6 bases). Looked up from germline, CDR1 is KGHSH and CDR2 is LQKENI. Trimming shortened V by 3 bases and J by 1 base, and 12 bases separated the two germline ends. This CDR3 region has 15 residues. The CDR3 DNA reads TGTGCCAGCTCACCCCCCGGGGGCAGGAACACTGAAGCTTTCTTT. This sequence encodes CASSPPGGRNTEAFF.

The CDR3 DNA follows: TGTGCCAGTAGCACCTCTCACTCCACGAATGAGCAGTTCTTC. Translated: CASSTSHSTNEQFF. This rearrangement joins TRBV19 to TRBJ2-1, with no clear D. Germline V CDR1 and CDR2: LNHDA, SQIVND (reference sequence). This CDR3 has 14 residues. Trimming shortened V by 6 bases and J by 7 bases, and 16 bases separated the two germline ends.

This clone appeared a few times. The chain combines TRBV7-9 with TRBJ1-2; TRBD1 matches at 7 bases. CDR3 size: 14 residues. Germline CDR1 and CDR2: SEHNR and FQNEAQ (reference sequence). With V trimmed by 1 base and J by 8 bases, 7 bases remained unmatched. This CDR3 reads CASSLEEGAIGYTF. In DNA, the CDR3 is TGTGCCAGCAGCTTAGAAGAGGGGGCGATCGGCTACACCTTC.

The V gene is TRBV30, the J gene TRBJ1-5; perhaps TRBD1 as D (6 bases). Deletions cut 2 bases from V and 4 bases from J, with 9 bases between. CDR1 is GTSNPN, CDR2 SVGIG, per germline (reference sequence). The CDR3 spans 13 residues. The CDR3, as DNA: TGTGCCTGGAGTCACAGGGAAAATCAGCCCCAGCATTTT. Protein: CAWSHRENQPQHF.

This clone came up once. The rearrangement joins TRBV5-4 to TRBJ1-1; D not resolved. The CDR3 has 12 amino acids. Germline CDR1 reads SGHNT; CDR2 reads YYREEE (reference sequence). Trimming removed 3 bases from V and 5 bases from J, with 8 bases in between. In DNA, the CDR3 is TGTGCCAGCAGCTCGGCGCTTACTGAAGCTTTCTTT. Its translation: CASSSALTEAFF.

This clone was detected only a few times. CDR3 loop: CATSDGGTEAFF. CDR3 sequence (DNA): TGTGCCACCAGTGACGGGGGCACTGAAGCTTTCTTT. V usage is TRBV24-1 and J usage is TRBJ1-1, with a weak D call TRBD1 (5 bases). The CDR3 is made up of 12 amino acids. V was pared by 4 bases and J by 4 bases, with 6 bases between. Germline V CDR1 and CDR2: KGHDR, SFDVKD.

This chain connects TRBV7-3 to TRBJ1-1; no clear D gene. Between the trimmed V and J ends, which lost 2 bases and 1 base, there was a span of 8 bases. The CDR3 runs to 14 residues. Germline V gene lookup returns CDR1 SGHTA and CDR2 FQGTGA. CDR3: CASSLFAGNTEAFF. CDR3 coding DNA: TGTGCCAGCAGCTTATTCGCAGGGAACACTGAAGCTTTCTTT.

This clone was picked up a small number of times. The chain is built from TRBV30 and TRBJ2-2; D remains ambiguous. The CDR3 extends over 12 amino acids. V shed 1 base and J shed 6 bases, with 6 bases lying between them. Germline CDR1 GTSNPN, CDR2 SVGIG (reference sequence). CDR3 in DNA: TGTGCCTGGAGTGGTGGGTCCGGGGAGCTGTTTTTT. Residues: CAWSGGSGELFF.

This clone was detected once. J is TRBJ1-1 and V is TRBV7-9, with D possibly TRBD1 on 5 matching bases. V lost 7 bases and J 1 base, leaving 10 bases between the germline ends. Germline V lookup: CDR1 SEHNR, CDR2 FQNEAQ (reference sequence). The CDR3 sequence is 13 residues long. In nucleotides, the CDR3 is TGTGCCAGCAACCCTGACAGGAACACTGAAGCTTTCTTT. This codes for CASNPDRNTEAFF.

The rearrangement links TRBV30 to TRBJ1-2, with no clear D. V was pared by 6 bases and J by 0 bases, with 14 bases between. Germline V gives CDR1 GTSNPN, CDR2 SVGIG (reference sequence). CDR3 length: 14 residues. The CDR3 DNA follows: TGTGCCTGCGGACTTCTATTAACTAACTATGGCTACACCTTC. Translated, it gives CACGLLLTNYGYTF.

This clone was observed a handful of times. The chain employs TRBV6-4 and TRBJ2-2, with a tentative D call TRBD2 (6 bases). V was trimmed by 4 bases and J by 4 bases, leaving 10 bases between them. The V gene's germline CDR1 is MRHNA and CDR2 SNTAGT. This CDR3 has 14 residues. CDR3 bases: TGTGCCAGCAGTGCGGGAGCGGGCACCGGGGAGCTGTTTTTT. As protein: CASSAGAGTGELFF.